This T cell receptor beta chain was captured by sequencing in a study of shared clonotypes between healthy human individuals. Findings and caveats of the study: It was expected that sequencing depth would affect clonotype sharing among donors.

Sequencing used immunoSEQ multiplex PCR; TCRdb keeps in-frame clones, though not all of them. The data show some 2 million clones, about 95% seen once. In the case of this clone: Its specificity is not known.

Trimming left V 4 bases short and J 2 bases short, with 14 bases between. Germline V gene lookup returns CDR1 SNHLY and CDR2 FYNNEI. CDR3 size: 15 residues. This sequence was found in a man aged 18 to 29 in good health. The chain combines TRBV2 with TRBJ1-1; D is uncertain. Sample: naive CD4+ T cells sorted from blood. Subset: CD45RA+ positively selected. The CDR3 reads CASSGRANPNTEAFF. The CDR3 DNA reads TGTGCCAGCAGTGGGCGGGCCAACCCCAACACTGAAGCTTTCTTT. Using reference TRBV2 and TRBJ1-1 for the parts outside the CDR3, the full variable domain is EPEVTQTPSHQVTQMGQEVILRCVPISNHLYFYWYRQILGQKVEFLVSFYNNEISEKSEIFDDQFSVERPDGSNFTLKIRSTKLEDSAMYFCASSGRANPNTEAFFGQGTRLTVV.